A selection of T cell receptor beta chains follows, all from one sample in a study of identical twins. Using its own MiXCR run on the 5' RACE reads, TCRdb lists one record per CDR3 protein. The sample lists about 530,000 distinct CDR3 sequences, about 16% occurring once. The data were also submitted as part of a second study, on yellow fever vaccine responses in identical twins.

The sample was CD4+ T cells sorted from blood. These receptors all stem from a woman between 18 and 29 years old in good health. Both conserved end residues are part of each CDR3. The order of the fields is clone size, J gene, V gene, D gene, CDR3 DNA, CDR3 protein. A D gene is named only where the DNA matches it firmly. Size values are once, few and many counts, or a class for expanded clones, and some rows have none.

- | TRBJ2-7 | TRBV11-2 | - | TGTACCAGCAGCTTACTGTGGGTTAGCGCCTCCTACGAGCAGTACTTC | CTSSLLWVSASYEQYF
- | TRBJ2-1 | TRBV20-1 | TRBD1 | TGCAGTGCTCCGGACAGGGTCTACAATGAGCAGTTCTTC | CSAPDRVYNEQFF
few | TRBJ2-3 | TRBV12-3/TRBV12-4 | TRBD1 | TGTGCCAGCAGTTTGGGGACAGGGATCACAGATACGCAGTATTTT | CASSLGTGITDTQYF
- | TRBJ2-2 | TRBV12-3/TRBV12-4 | - | TGTGCCAGCAGTGACAGTGCCGGGGAGCTGTTTTTT | CASSDSAGELFF
- | TRBJ2-1 | TRBV5-1 | - | TGCGCCAGCAGCTTGGCCCTCTTAGATTTTAGAATAGGCAATGAGCAGTTCTTC | CASSLALLDFRIGNEQFF
- | TRBJ2-1 | TRBV12-3/TRBV12-4 | - | TGTGCCAGCAGTGATTTGCCGAGCTCCTACAATGAGCAGTTCTTC | CASSDLPSSYNEQFF
few | TRBJ2-1 | TRBV24-1 | TRBD1 | TGTGCCACCAGTGATTTAGGACAGGGGTTGAATGAGCAGTTCTTC | CATSDLGQGLNEQFF
- | TRBJ1-4 | TRBV18 | - | TGTGCCAGCTCACCATTGCCCCGGACATCTTCTAATGAAAAACTGTTTTTT | CASSPLPRTSSNEKLFF
- | TRBJ2-2 | TRBV12-3/TRBV12-4 | TRBD2 | TGTGCCAGCAGGAGATTAGCGGGGGAGAACACCGGGGAGCTGCTTTTT | CASRRLAGENTGELLF
many | TRBJ2-1 | TRBV12-3/TRBV12-4 | - | TGTGCCAGCAGTTTAGGGCCGGCAACTGAGCAGTTCTTC | CASSLGPATEQFF
many | TRBJ1-1 | TRBV5-1 | TRBD1 | TGCGCCAGCAGCCGCGGACAGGTTCTTGAAGCTTTCTTT | CASSRGQVLEAFF
- | TRBJ2-5 | TRBV10-3 | - | TGTGCCATCTCGGACTGGGGGGAGACCCAGTACTTC | CAISDWGETQYF
few | TRBJ2-2 | TRBV27 | TRBD2 | TGTGCCAGCAGTTTAGGACTAGCGGGAAGGGCCGGGGAGCTGTTTTTT | CASSLGLAGRAGELFF
few | TRBJ1-2 | TRBV20-1 | - | TGCAGTGCTAGCTCAGGGACCGGCTATGGCTACACCTTC | CSASSGTGYGYTF
many | TRBJ1-5 | TRBV7-9 | TRBD1 | TGTGCCAGCAGCAGTCAGGGGGGCCAGCCCCAGCATTTT | CASSSQGGQPQHF
- | TRBJ2-2 | TRBV2 | - | TGTGCCAGCTATACCGGGACACCCCTCCCCGGGGAGCTGTTTTTT | CASYTGTPLPGELFF
- | TRBJ2-1 | TRBV15 | - | TGTGCCACCAGCAGAGGTGCGTGGCGTAGTAATGAGCAGTTCTTC | CATSRGAWRSNEQFF
once | TRBJ2-5 | TRBV20-1 | - | TGCAGTGCTGCGCCAGTCGGGACCCAGTACTTC | CSAAPVGTQYF
many | TRBJ1-6 | TRBV20-1 | - | TGCAGTGCTAGAGGGAGCAATTCACCCCTCCACTTT | CSARGSNSPLHF
few | TRBJ2-1 | TRBV5-1 | TRBD2 | TGCGCCAGCAGCGTACCAACTAGCGGGGGGTCCGATGAGCAGTTCTTC | CASSVPTSGGSDEQFF
few | TRBJ2-6 | TRBV12-3/TRBV12-4 | - | TGTGCCAGCAGCCCCGGACCTAGCTCTGGGGCCAACGTCCTGACTTTC | CASSPGPSSGANVLTF
few | TRBJ1-1 | TRBV3-1 | - | TGTGCCAGCAGCCAAGGGGCCCCTTCGACGGAAGCTTTCTTT | CASSQGAPSTEAFF
- | TRBJ2-7 | TRBV10-2 | - | TGCGCCAGCAGTGACATAGGAGGACCCCCCGAGCAGTACTTC | CASSDIGGPPEQYF
few | TRBJ2-3 | TRBV7-2 | - | TGTGCCGGGCGCGCGGGGAGCACAGATACGCAGTATTTT | CAGRAGSTDTQYF
many | TRBJ1-1 | TRBV12-3/TRBV12-4 | - | TGTGCCAGCAGTCCGGCCTTGAACACTGAAGCTTTCTTT | CASSPALNTEAFF
few | TRBJ1-5 | TRBV6-1 | - | TGTGCCAGCAGTGAAGCGCGGGGGTGGAGCAATCAGCCCCAGCATTTT | CASSEARGWSNQPQHF
- | TRBJ2-1 | TRBV11-2 | - | TGTGCCAGCAGCCCAGACTGGGCTCATGAGCAGTTCTTC | CASSPDWAHEQFF
few | TRBJ2-7 | TRBV20-1 | TRBD1 | TGCAGTGCCTCCGGGACAGGGAACTACGAGCAGTACTTC | CSASGTGNYEQYF
- | TRBJ2-3 | TRBV24-1 | - | TGTGCCTCCCCGCAGGGTCGCACAGATACGCAGTATTTT | CASPQGRTDTQYF
- | TRBJ1-3 | TRBV7-8 | - | TGTGCCAGCAGCTTAGAGAAGGGAAACACCATATATTTT | CASSLEKGNTIYF